This T cell receptor beta chain was profiled in a study of T cells expressing NK-cell markers. TCRdb re-called the 5' RACE reads and gives one entry per CDR3 protein, without DNA. Its listing shows roughly 450,000 distinct CDR3 sequences. The germline V gene has CDR1 LGHDT and CDR2 YNNKEL (reference sequence). CDR3 length: 12 amino acids. This receptor was identified in a woman between 50 and 59 years old in good health. The specimen was blood T cells: a sorted CD56 or NKG2C T cell subset, CD4+ or CD8+ T cells, or bulk PBMC T cells (not recorded which). The chain has TRBV3-1 and TRBJ2-1. CDR3 residues: CASSQVRWEQFF.